Following are 11 T cell receptor beta chains from one sample sequenced in a study of T cell changes during pregnancy in multiple sclerosis. Produced via immunoSEQ multiplex PCR; TCRdb's table is partial and in-frame only. The data hold roughly 100,000 clones, with about nine tenths observed a single time. Here the sequenced sample was peripheral blood, taken after pregnancy. All receptors derive from a female donor with multiple sclerosis, enrolled in a pregnancy study.

This chain links TRBV2 with TRBJ2-2; TRBD2 agrees at 8 bases. Germline CDR1 SNHLY, CDR2 FYNNEI. This CDR3 comprises 15 residues. V lost 7 bases, J lost 3 bases, and 7 bases stayed unmatched. CDR3 sequence reads: CASIGGGLDTGELFF. DNA for the CDR3: TGTGCCAGCATCGGCGGGGGGCTAGACACCGGGGAGCTGTTTTTT. Variable domain in full (rest from reference TRBV2 and TRBJ2-2): EPEVTQTPSHQVTQMGQEVILRCVPISNHLYFYWYRQILGQKVEFLVSFYNNEISEKSEIFDDQFSVERPDGSNFTLKIRSTKLEDSAMYFCASIGGGLDTGELFFGEGSRLTVL.

This chain uses TRBV19 with TRBJ1-6; TRBD1 agrees at 8 bases. The CDR3 runs to 16 residues. After removal of 5 bases from V and 2 bases from J, the junction contained 5 bases not matched to a gene. Germline CDR1 and CDR2: LNHDA and SQIVND (reference sequence). The chain's CDR3 is CASSGQGRAYNSPLHF. CDR3 nucleotide sequence: TGTGCCAGTAGTGGACAGGGACGCGCCTATAATTCACCCCTCCACTTT.

CDR3 region: CASSPGTGMNTEAFF. CDR3 DNA sequence: TGTGCCAGCAGCCCCGGGACAGGGATGAACACTGAAGCTTTCTTT. The rearrangement joins TRBV7-2 to TRBJ1-1; 9 positions agree with TRBD1. This CDR3 has 15 amino acids. CDR1 and CDR2 from the germline V gene are SGHTA and FQGNSA. V was pared by 5 bases and J by 0 bases, with 4 bases of the junction left unmatched.

This chain connects TRBV4-1 to TRBJ1-4; D is uncertain. CDR1 and CDR2 from the germline V gene are MGHRA and YSYEKL. The CDR3 contains 15 residues. Trimming pared 2 bases from V and 7 bases from J, leaving 14 bases between. The CDR3 here is CASSQPGFFREKLFF. DNA for the CDR3: TGCGCCAGCAGCCAACCGGGATTTTTCCGTGAAAAACTGTTTTTT.

The rearrangement joins TRBV6-5 to TRBJ1-3, with 9 bases matching TRBD1. V dropped 4 bases and J dropped 7; count of bases not matched to a gene: 5. The germline V gene encodes CDR1 MNHEY and CDR2 SVGAGI. This CDR3 region has 14 residues. The CDR3 region has the DNA TGTGCCAGCAGTTCCGGGACAGGGCGGAACACCATATATTTT. This codes for CASSSGTGRNTIYF.

The chain combines TRBV11-2 with TRBJ1-2; D is uncertain. The CDR3 is 13 amino acids. Looked up from germline, CDR1 is SGHAT and CDR2 is FQNNGV. V was cut by 1 base and J by 1 base, with 4 bases left in between. CDR3 coding DNA: TGTGCCAGCAGCTTAGGGAGTAACTATGGCTACACCTTC. Translating it yields CASSLGSNYGYTF.

The V call is TRBV5-6, the J call TRBJ1-1; tentatively, D is TRBD1 (6 bases). The V gene lost 0 bases and the J gene lost 11 bases, with 11 bases spanning the gap. This CDR3 has 12 residues. Germline V gene data show CDR1 as SGHDT and CDR2 as YYEEEE. CDR3 DNA sequence: TGTGCCAGCAGCTTGGAACAGGGAGGGGCTTTCTTT. This encodes CASSLEQGGAFF.

The chain is built from TRBV19 and TRBJ1-1; D not resolved. V was cut by 5 bases and J by 3 bases, with 10 bases left in between. The CDR3 sequence is 13 residues long. CDR1 LNHDA and CDR2 SQIVND come from the germline V gene (reference sequence). The CDR3, as DNA: TGTGCCAGTAGTTCTGGGCAATACACTGAAGCTTTCTTT. Protein product: CASSSGQYTEAFF. Drawing the rest from reference TRBV19 and TRBJ1-1, the complete variable domain is DGGITQSPKYLFRKEGQNVTLSCEQNLNHDAMYWYRQDPGQGLRLIYYSQIVNDFQKGDIAEGYSVSREKKESFPLTVTSAQKNPTAFYLCASSSGQYTEAFFGQGTRLTVV.

The gene calls are TRBV4-1 and TRBJ1-2, with TRBD1 identical over 9 bases. V lost 0 bases and J lost 6; bases outside the gene matches: 5. CDR1 is MGHRA, CDR2 YSYEKL, per germline. The CDR3 totals 15 residues. CDR3 coding DNA: TGCGCCAGCAGCCAAGAGGACAGGGGACGGGATGGCTACACCTTC. It translates to CASSQEDRGRDGYTF.

The chain recombines TRBV6-1 with TRBJ2-5; D is ambiguous. Germline V lookup: CDR1 MNHNS, CDR2 SASEGT. The CDR3 is 11 amino acids. Trimming left V 6 bases short and J 11 bases short, with 13 bases between. CDR3 DNA: TGTGCCAGCAGGCAGACACCTGGACAGTACTTC. Encoded protein: CASRQTPGQYF.

The genes are TRBV2 and TRBJ2-3; the D gene is possibly TRBD1 (6 bases). The CDR3 consists of 12 residues. Germline CDR1 SNHLY, CDR2 FYNNEI. V was cut by 4 bases and J by 6 bases, with 8 bases left in between. CDR3: CASSGGQDTQYF. CDR3 sequence (DNA): TGTGCCAGCAGTGGTGGACAGGATACGCAGTATTTT.